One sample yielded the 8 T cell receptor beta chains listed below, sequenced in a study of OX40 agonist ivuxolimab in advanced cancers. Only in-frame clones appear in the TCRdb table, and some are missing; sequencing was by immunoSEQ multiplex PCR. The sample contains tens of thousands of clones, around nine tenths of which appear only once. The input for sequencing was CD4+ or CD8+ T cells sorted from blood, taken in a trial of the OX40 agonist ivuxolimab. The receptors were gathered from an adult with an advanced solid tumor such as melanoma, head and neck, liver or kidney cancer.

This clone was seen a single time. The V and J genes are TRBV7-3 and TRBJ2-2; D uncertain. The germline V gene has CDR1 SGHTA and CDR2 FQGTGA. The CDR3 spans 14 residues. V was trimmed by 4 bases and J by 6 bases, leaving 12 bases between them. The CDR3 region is CASSSSVVAGELFF. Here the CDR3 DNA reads TGTGCCAGCAGCTCCTCCGTGGTGGCCGGGGAGCTGTTTTTT.

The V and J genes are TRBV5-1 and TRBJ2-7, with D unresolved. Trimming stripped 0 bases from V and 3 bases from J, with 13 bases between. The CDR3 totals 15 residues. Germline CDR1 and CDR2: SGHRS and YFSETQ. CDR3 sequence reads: CASSLADFRDYEQYF. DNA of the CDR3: TGCGCCAGCAGCTTGGCCGATTTCAGAGACTACGAGCAGTACTTC.

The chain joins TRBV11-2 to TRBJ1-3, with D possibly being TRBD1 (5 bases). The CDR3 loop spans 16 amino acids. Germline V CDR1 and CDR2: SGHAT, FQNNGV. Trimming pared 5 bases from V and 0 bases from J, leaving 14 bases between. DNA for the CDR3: TGTGCCAGCAGCATTAGGGGCATAAGCTCTGGAAACACCATATATTTT. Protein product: CASSIRGISSGNTIYF.

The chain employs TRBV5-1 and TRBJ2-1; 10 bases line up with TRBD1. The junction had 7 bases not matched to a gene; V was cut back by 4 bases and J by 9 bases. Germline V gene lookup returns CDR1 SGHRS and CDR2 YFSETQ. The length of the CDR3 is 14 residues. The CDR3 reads CASSPWTGGAEQFF. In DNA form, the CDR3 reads TGCGCCAGCAGCCCATGGACAGGGGGTGCTGAGCAGTTCTTC.

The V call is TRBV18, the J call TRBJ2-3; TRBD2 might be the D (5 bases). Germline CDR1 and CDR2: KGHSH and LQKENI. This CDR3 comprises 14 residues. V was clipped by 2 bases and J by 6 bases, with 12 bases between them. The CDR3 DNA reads TGTGCCAGCTCACCAGGCGGGTCGGGGGATACGCAGTATTTT. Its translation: CASSPGGSGDTQYF. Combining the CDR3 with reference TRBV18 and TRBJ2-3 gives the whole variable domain NAGVMQNPRHLVRRRGQEARLRCSPMKGHSHVYWYRQLPEEGLKFMVYLQKENIIDESGMPKERFSAEFPKEGPSILRIQQVVRGDSAAYFCASSPGGSGDTQYFGPGTRLTVL.

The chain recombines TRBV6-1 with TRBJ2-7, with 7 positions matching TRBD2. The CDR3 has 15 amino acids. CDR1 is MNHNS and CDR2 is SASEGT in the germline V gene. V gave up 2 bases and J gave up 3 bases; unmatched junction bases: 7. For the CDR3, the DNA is TGTGCCAGCAGTGAAAGGGCGGGAGTTTACTACGAGCAGTACTTC. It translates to CASSERAGVYYEQYF.

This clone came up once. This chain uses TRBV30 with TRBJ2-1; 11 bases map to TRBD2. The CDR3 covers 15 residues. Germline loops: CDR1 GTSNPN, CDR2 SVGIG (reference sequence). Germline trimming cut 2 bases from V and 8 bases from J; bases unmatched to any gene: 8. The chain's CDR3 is CAWSLTSGSSDEQFF. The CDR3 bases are TGTGCCTGGAGTCTTACTAGCGGGAGTAGCGATGAGCAGTTCTTC.

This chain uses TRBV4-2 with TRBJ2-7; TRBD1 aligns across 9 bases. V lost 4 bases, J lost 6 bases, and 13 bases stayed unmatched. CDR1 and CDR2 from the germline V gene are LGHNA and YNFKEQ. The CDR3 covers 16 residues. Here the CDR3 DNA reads TGTGCCAGCAGCCCCGTCCGGGGGACAGGGTGGGGCGAGCAGTACTTC. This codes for CASSPVRGTGWGEQYF.